Detailed here is one T cell receptor beta chain. This CDR3 comprises 16 residues. In germline, CDR1 is SGHRS, CDR2 YFSETQ. The ends were cut back, 0 bases at V and 0 bases at J, with 11 bases in the middle. Assay: immunoSEQ multiplex PCR; the TCRdb copy retains only in-frame clones and omits some. The sample yields some 62,000 clones, around 84% seen once. This sample is drawn from a study of technical replicates of blood from a few donors. The receptor's source is a human donor in good health. Some clones in this sample may be carry-over from other donors' samples. Sequencing used PBMCs. V gene TRBV5-1 combines with J gene TRBJ2-3; a possible D gene is TRBD2 (7 bases). The CDR3 DNA is TGCGCCAGCAGCTTGGAAGGGGGGGCCAGCACAGATACGCAGTATTTT. Amino acids: CASSLEGGASTDTQYF.